Below are 29 T cell receptor beta chains sequenced from a single sample in a study of cytomegalovirus exposure and HLA in healthy donors. Vbeta (60) and Jbeta (13) primers were used in the PCR. Using immunoSEQ multiplex PCR, the repertoire was profiled, and TCRdb retains in-frame clones only, with some absent. The sample consists of about 160,000 clones, about 80% of them appearing once. Material: PBMCs. The receptor source for this set is a man aged 25-45 years in good health and CMV-seropositive.

The chain has TRBV28 and TRBJ2-4; TRBD2 is a possible D gene (6 bases). The CDR3 runs 14 residues. Germline V lookup: CDR1 MDHEN, CDR2 SYDVKM. The V and J ends lost 5 bases and 6 bases respectively, with 14 bases between them. The CDR3 DNA sequence: TGTGCCAGCAGTCTCCGATGGAGGGGAAACATTCAGTACTTC. This encodes CASSLRWRGNIQYF.

V usage is TRBV28 and J usage is TRBJ1-5; no clear D gene. The CDR3 is 15 amino acids. Trimming cost V 7 bases and J 2 bases, with 15 bases left between them. In germline, CDR1 is MDHEN, CDR2 SYDVKM. The CDR3 coding sequence is TGTGCCAGCAACCCGACCCATGCGGGCAATCAGCCCCAGCATTTT. Translation gives CASNPTHAGNQPQHF.

The V call is TRBV28, the J call TRBJ1-2, with D tentatively TRBD1 (5 bases). Germline V gene data show CDR1 as MDHEN and CDR2 as SYDVKM. The CDR3 length is 15 residues. V lost 6 bases, J lost 0 bases, and 14 bases lay in between. CDR3 DNA: TGTGCCAGCAGGATGGCGCAGGGTCCTAACTATGGCTACACCTTC. This sequence encodes CASRMAQGPNYGYTF.

This clone has only a few counts. The V and J genes are TRBV6-1 and TRBJ1-4; 7 bases are a match to TRBD1. J gave up 8 bases and V 4 bases, and 10 bases lay outside the gene matches. This CDR3 has 15 residues. Germline CDR1 and CDR2: MNHNS and SASEGT. DNA of the CDR3: TGTGCCAGCAGTGGTGACAGGGTAGGAAGAGAAAAACTGTTTTTT. Translated: CASSGDRVGREKLFF.

The V and J genes are TRBV7-2 and TRBJ2-3, with 10 bases matching TRBD2. CDR3 length: 15 residues. CDR1 is SGHTA, CDR2 FQGNSA, per germline. Germline trimming cut 6 bases from V and 4 bases from J; bases unmatched to any gene: 7. The CDR3 here is CASSYSGGVSDTQYF. The CDR3 DNA follows: TGTGCCAGCAGTTACAGCGGGGGGGTGTCAGATACGCAGTATTTT.

The CDR3 here is CASSFGQGTSEQYF. The CDR3 DNA reads as TGTGCCAGCAGCTTCGGTCAGGGTACGAGCGAGCAGTACTTC. V is TRBV5-4 and J is TRBJ2-7; D might be TRBD1 (5 bases). This CDR3 has 14 amino acids. V was trimmed by 2 bases and J by 6 bases, leaving 15 bases between them. Germline CDR1 SGHNT, CDR2 YYREEE (reference sequence).

This chain links TRBV28 with TRBJ1-4; 7 bases fit TRBD1. Per germline, CDR1 MDHEN and CDR2 SYDVKM. The V gene end was trimmed by 4 bases and the J gene end by 8 bases; junction bases not matched to a gene: 7. This CDR3 contains 14 residues. The CDR3 DNA sequence: TGTGCCAGCAGTTCGACAGGGCTGTTAGAAAAACTGTTTTTT. It specifies CASSSTGLLEKLFF.

The V call is TRBV28, the J call TRBJ2-1, with 7 bases lining up with TRBD2. Trimming at V came to 5 bases and at J to 6 bases, leaving 7 bases not matched to a gene. CDR1 is MDHEN, CDR2 SYDVKM, per germline. This CDR3 spans 14 amino acids. DNA for the CDR3: TGTGCCAGCAGTAGGAGCGGGGAAATCAATGAGCAGTTCTTC. Its translation is CASSRSGEINEQFF.

The V call is TRBV7-8, the J call TRBJ1-4, with D unclear. Trimming removed 0 bases from V and 1 base from J, with 9 bases in between. The CDR3 is made up of 16 amino acids. Germline V gene data show CDR1 as SGHVS and CDR2 as FQNEAQ. CDR3 residues: CASSLAYVRTNEKLFF. The DNA for the CDR3 is TGTGCCAGCAGCTTAGCATATGTCAGAACTAATGAAAAACTGTTTTTT.

V gene TRBV25-1 combines with J gene TRBJ2-5, with 9 bases identical to TRBD2. CDR3 length equals 17 residues. V lost 4 bases, J lost 2 bases, and 11 bases stayed unmatched. Looked up from germline, CDR1 is MGHDK and CDR2 is SYGVNS. CDR3 in amino acids: CASSVDLAGDIQETQYF. CDR3 coding DNA: TGTGCCAGCAGTGTAGATTTAGCGGGGGATATACAAGAGACCCAGTACTTC.

The genes are TRBV5-4 and TRBJ1-2; 9 positions agree with TRBD1. The CDR3 is 13 residues long. Germline V gives CDR1 SGHNT, CDR2 YYREEE (reference sequence). J lost 7 bases, V lost 4 bases, and 5 bases had no gene match. The CDR3 loop is CASSMDRGFGYTF. DNA for the CDR3: TGTGCCAGCAGCATGGACAGGGGTTTTGGCTACACCTTC.

This sequence joins TRBV5-8 and TRBJ1-1; no clear D. Germline assignment: CDR1 SGHTS and CDR2 YDEGEE. V lost 6 bases and J 3 bases, leaving 15 bases between the germline ends. This CDR3 comprises 14 residues. Written as DNA, the CDR3 is TGTGCCAGCACCCCCTGGCCAGTCCACACTGAAGCTTTCTTT. This encodes CASTPWPVHTEAFF.

A single count supports this clone. This sequence joins TRBV19 and TRBJ2-2; a possible D gene is TRBD1 (6 bases). This CDR3 has 15 amino acids. Trimming removed 4 bases at V and 6 bases at J, with 15 bases between. Germline CDR1 is LNHDA and CDR2 is SQIVND (reference sequence). This CDR3 reads CASSTTGRRAGELFF. In DNA, the CDR3 is TGTGCCAGTAGTACCACAGGGAGAAGGGCCGGGGAGCTGTTTTTT.

This chain joins TRBV6-5 and TRBJ2-7; 10 nucleotides agree with TRBD1. V lost 5 bases and J lost 4; bases outside the gene matches: 8. The CDR3 is made up of 15 amino acids. Per the germline V gene, CDR1 is MNHEY and CDR2 is SVGAGI. In DNA form, the CDR3 reads TGTGCCAGCAGTCGGGACAGGGGCCCCCTGTACGAGCAGTACTTC. Translated, it gives CASSRDRGPLYEQYF.

This rearrangement joins TRBV11-1 to TRBJ2-7; the D is unclear. Germline V gene sequence: CDR1 SGHAT, CDR2 FQDESV (reference sequence). The CDR3 consists of 14 residues. V was clipped by 1 base and J by 6 bases, with 13 bases between them. CDR3 nucleotides: TGTGCCAGCAGCTTAGAGACCAGCGTCGGCGAGCAGTACTTC. This translates into CASSLETSVGEQYF.

This clone has only one observation. The chain employs TRBV9 and TRBJ2-5; D uncertain. From germline, CDR1 is SGDLS and CDR2 YYNGEE. The V end was cut by 3 bases, the J end by 5 bases, with 8 bases between. The CDR3 sequence is 12 residues long. DNA of the CDR3: TGTGCCAGCAGCGGAGGAACTGAGACCCAGTACTTC. Translation: CASSGGTETQYF. Filled out from reference TRBV9 and TRBJ2-5, the complete variable domain reads DSGVTQTPKHLITATGQRVTLRCSPRSGDLSVYWYQQSLDQGLQFLIQYYNGEERAKGNILERFSAQQFPDLHSELNLSSLELGDSALYFCASSGGTETQYFGPGTRLLVL.

The chain has TRBV5-6 and TRBJ2-4; no reliable D call. CDR1 SGHDT and CDR2 YYEEEE come from the germline V gene. Trimming took 2 bases from V and 2 from J, leaving 5 bases between them. There are 13 residues in the CDR3. CDR3 residues: CASSFGSKNIQYF. The CDR3 DNA follows: TGTGCCAGCAGCTTCGGGTCCAAAAACATTCAGTACTTC.

The count of this clone is one. The V gene is TRBV19, the J gene TRBJ1-3; 8 positions match TRBD1. The CDR3 has 14 amino acids. The germline CDR1 and CDR2 sequences are LNHDA and SQIVND (reference sequence). The V segment lost 5 bases and the J segment 9 bases; nucleotides outside the gene matches: 9. The CDR3 DNA is TGTGCCAGTAGTTGGGCCCCCGGGACAGGCACCATATATTTT. Its translation: CASSWAPGTGTIYF. Full variable domain (outside the CDR3, taken from reference TRBV19 and TRBJ1-3): DGGITQSPKYLFRKEGQNVTLSCEQNLNHDAMYWYRQDPGQGLRLIYYSQIVNDFQKGDIAEGYSVSREKKESFPLTVTSAQKNPTAFYLCASSWAPGTGTIYFGEGSWLTVV.

The chain uses TRBV18 and TRBJ2-2; TRBD2 aligns across 12 bases. Germline CDR1 and CDR2: KGHSH and LQKENI. Unmatched junction bases numbered 9, after V lost 1 base and J lost 6 bases. This CDR3 has 18 amino acids. DNA of the CDR3: TGTGCCAGCTCACCACGGCCTAGCGGGGGGGCGTCTTCCGGGGAGCTGTTTTTT. Protein sequence: CASSPRPSGGASSGELFF.

The chain couples TRBV14 to TRBJ2-3; perhaps TRBD2 as D (5 bases). The V and J ends lost 0 bases and 6 bases respectively, with 10 bases between them. Germline V gives CDR1 SGHDN, CDR2 FVKESK. The CDR3 covers 14 residues. In DNA form, the CDR3 reads TGTGCCAGCAGCCAAGATCGTTGGGAGGATACGCAGTATTTT. Translation gives CASSQDRWEDTQYF.

A few counts support this clone. This chain uses TRBV27 with TRBJ2-7; D call uncertain. Germline values: CDR1 MNHEY, CDR2 SMNVEV (reference sequence). CDR3 length: 14 residues. Trimming removed 0 bases at V and 3 bases at J, with 9 bases between. CDR3 protein: CASSLSQVGYEQYF. The CDR3 nucleotides are TGTGCCAGCAGTTTATCCCAGGTCGGCTACGAGCAGTACTTC.

The genes are TRBV5-4 and TRBJ2-1; D is unresolved. Germline lookup yields CDR1 SGHNT and CDR2 YYREEE (reference sequence). V was pared by 1 base and J by 7 bases, with 15 bases between. This CDR3 comprises 15 residues. This CDR3 reads CASSLQSYDWNEQFF. The DNA of the CDR3 is TGTGCCAGCAGCTTGCAATCCTACGACTGGAATGAGCAGTTCTTC. Variable domain in full (rest from reference TRBV5-4 and TRBJ2-1): ETGVTQSPTHLIKTRGQQVTLRCSSQSGHNTVSWYQQALGQGPQFIFQYYREEENGRGNFPPRFSGLQFPNYSSELNVNALELDDSALYLCASSLQSYDWNEQFFGPGTRLTVL.

V gene TRBV30 combines with J gene TRBJ1-4; D remains unclear. Germline-derived CDR1 and CDR2 are GTSNPN and SVGIG (reference sequence). The CDR3 has 12 residues. Trimming stripped 3 bases from V and 4 bases from J, with 6 bases between. The CDR3 loop is CAWSSFNEKLFF. Here the CDR3 DNA reads TGTGCCTGGAGCAGTTTTAATGAAAAACTGTTTTTT.

V is TRBV14 and J is TRBJ1-6; 10 bases match TRBD1. Looked up from germline, CDR1 is SGHDN and CDR2 is FVKESK. J gave up 7 bases and V 6 bases, and 9 bases lay outside the gene matches. The CDR3 length is 16 residues. The CDR3 DNA is TGTGCCAGCAGACCCTCGGGGACAGGGGCCAATTCACCCCTCCACTTT. Translated: CASRPSGTGANSPLHF.

This clone was observed a few times. The V and J genes are TRBV29-1 and TRBJ2-2, with a possible D match to TRBD1 (6 bases). With 6 bases removed from V and 1 base from J, the gap between germline ends came to 6 bases. The germline gives CDR1 SQVTM, CDR2 ANQGSEA. This CDR3 spans 12 amino acids. In nucleotides, the CDR3 is TGCAGCGTGACAGGGAACACCGGGGAGCTGTTTTTT. Amino acids: CSVTGNTGELFF.

The chain uses TRBV2 and TRBJ1-5, with D perhaps TRBD1 (5 bases). This CDR3 is 15 amino acids long. CDR1 is SNHLY and CDR2 is FYNNEI in the germline V gene. V was pared by 2 bases and J by 6 bases, with 14 bases between. CDR3 loop: CASSESPQGVQPQHF. The CDR3 nucleotides are TGTGCCAGCAGTGAATCCCCGCAGGGTGTTCAGCCCCAGCATTTT.

This chain connects TRBV29-1 to TRBJ2-5, with D tentatively TRBD2 (7 bases). Germline V CDR1 and CDR2: SQVTM, ANQGSEA. V was cut by 6 bases and J by 5 bases, with 19 bases left in between. This CDR3 has 14 amino acids. This CDR3 is CSVHRGASTETQYF. The DNA of the CDR3 is TGCAGCGTGCACCGGGGGGCTTCCACCGAGACCCAGTACTTC.

The chain joins TRBV5-1 to TRBJ2-6; D is ambiguous. The V gene lost 3 bases and the J gene lost 0 bases, with 13 bases spanning the gap. This CDR3 is 17 amino acids long. CDR1 is SGHRS, CDR2 YFSETQ, per germline. The CDR3 region is CASSSPERFSGANVLTF. CDR3 in DNA: TGCGCCAGCAGCTCCCCAGAGCGCTTCTCTGGGGCCAACGTCCTGACTTTC.

The V and J genes are TRBV28 and TRBJ2-5, with a weak D call TRBD1 (5 bases). The germline V gene encodes CDR1 MDHEN and CDR2 SYDVKM. Trimming pared 5 bases from V and 3 bases from J, leaving 13 bases between. The CDR3 is made up of 14 amino acids. The CDR3 is CASSTRQGKETQYF. DNA of the CDR3: TGTGCCAGCAGTACCCGGCAGGGTAAAGAGACCCAGTACTTC.